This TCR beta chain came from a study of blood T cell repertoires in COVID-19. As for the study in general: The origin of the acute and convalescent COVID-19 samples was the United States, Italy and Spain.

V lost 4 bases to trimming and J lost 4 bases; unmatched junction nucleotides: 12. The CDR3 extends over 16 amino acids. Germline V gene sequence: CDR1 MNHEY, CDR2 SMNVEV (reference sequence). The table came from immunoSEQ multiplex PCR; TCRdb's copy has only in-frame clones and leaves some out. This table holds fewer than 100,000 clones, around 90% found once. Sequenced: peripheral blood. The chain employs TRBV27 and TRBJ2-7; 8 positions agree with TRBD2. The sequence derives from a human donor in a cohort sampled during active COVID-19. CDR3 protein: CASSSPQQRGLYEQYF. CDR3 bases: TGTGCCAGCAGTTCCCCCCAACAGCGGGGGTTGTACGAGCAGTACTTC.